The source of this T cell receptor beta chain is a study of blood T cell repertoires in COVID-19 (dated by TCRdb to about 2020). For the study in its entirety: Samples covering the acute and convalescent phases of COVID-19 were provided by collaborators in the United States, Italy and Spain. HLA class I and class II types, where available, came from metadata supplied by the sample provider rather than from assay-based typing. The samples were drawn from the first 160 participants of the ongoing ImmuneRACE study and from roughly 1,300 subjects provided by 6 global collaborators. Sample metadata almost always included a de-identified subject ID, COVID-19 status, age in years and sex. Subjects who had been exposed to COVID-19, were actively infected with it, or had recovered from it provided the deeply sampled blood TCRbeta repertoires that made up the dataset. A freely available public database, intended as a resource for researchers studying the immune response to SARS-CoV-2, is where the repertoires were released. The material from the prospective study consisted of cDNA or gDNA derived from T cells, B-cell-depleted T cells, or PBMCs.

Another Seattle source contributed samples from volunteer blood donors who had recovered from COVID-19. Collaborating institutions collected whole blood in K2EDTA tubes following their own protocols. For TCRbeta analysis, collaborators shipped samples as frozen whole blood, isolated PBMCs, or DNA extracted from either of those sample types. As concerns this clone: Its antigen is currently not known. Per-base quality was not reported, and no clone a single base away is much larger than it.

TCRbeta CDR3 regions were amplified from genomic DNA by means of the immunoSEQ Assay, a bias-controlled multiplex PCR. The paper's data handling went like this. Nucleated cell counts per sample were estimated from amplification of reference gene primers within the assay. To quantify the absolute abundance of each unique TCRbeta CDR3 rearrangement, sequence reads were collapsed and filtered. For each sample, productive Simpson clonality was calculated as the square root of Simpson's diversity index across productive rearrangements. Drawn from immuneACCESS, this table holds only the in-frame rearrangements with V and J called that TCRdb kept. Clones are partly lost; checked studies trace under half to an unresolved V gene and leave the rest unexplained. Clonal size and the V and J genes are those of that table, whereas D and trimming came from the DNA. The sample table lists over 200,000 clones, 86% of them with a count of one. The ten largest account for around 10% of the sample.

From a lookup of the germline V gene (reference sequence), CDR1 and CDR2 are SEHNR and FQNEAQ. Trimming takes 5 bases off V and 2 bases off J; junction bases not matched to a gene: 5. The CDR3 goes from the cysteine to the phenylalanine over 17 residues. The sequence is cut down to CDR3 DNA, 51 bases in frame from base 1. What the work shows at the level of the full study, not this receptor alone: Clinical and demographic metadata were provided uncurated, with the amount varying by source and participant.

The chain uses TRBV7-9 and TRBJ2-2; a stretch of 13 junction bases matches TRBD2. Sequences were obtained from peripheral blood. The receptor's source is a man in his forties who had recovered from COVID-19. The CDR3 amino acid sequence is: CASSARLAGGNTGELFF. The sequenced DNA is TGTGCCAGCAGCGCCAGACTAGCGGGGGGTAACACCGGGGAGCTGTTTTTT.